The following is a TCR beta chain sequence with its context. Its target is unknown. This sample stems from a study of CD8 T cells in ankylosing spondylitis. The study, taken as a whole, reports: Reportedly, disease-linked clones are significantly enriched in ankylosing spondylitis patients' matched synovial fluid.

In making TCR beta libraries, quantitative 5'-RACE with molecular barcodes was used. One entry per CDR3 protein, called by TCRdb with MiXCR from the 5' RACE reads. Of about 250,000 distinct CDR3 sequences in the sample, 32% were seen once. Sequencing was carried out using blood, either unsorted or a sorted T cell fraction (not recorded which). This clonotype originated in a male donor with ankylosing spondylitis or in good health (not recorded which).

As DNA, the CDR3 is TGTGCCAGCAGTGACCCGACGGACTATGGCTACACCTTC. Its translation: CASSDPTDYGYTF. The gene calls are TRBV25-1 and TRBJ1-2, with no clear D. CDR3 length: 13 amino acids. Trimming took off 3 bases at V and 3 bases at J, with 8 bases between the two ends. The germline gives CDR1 MGHDK, CDR2 SYGVNS.